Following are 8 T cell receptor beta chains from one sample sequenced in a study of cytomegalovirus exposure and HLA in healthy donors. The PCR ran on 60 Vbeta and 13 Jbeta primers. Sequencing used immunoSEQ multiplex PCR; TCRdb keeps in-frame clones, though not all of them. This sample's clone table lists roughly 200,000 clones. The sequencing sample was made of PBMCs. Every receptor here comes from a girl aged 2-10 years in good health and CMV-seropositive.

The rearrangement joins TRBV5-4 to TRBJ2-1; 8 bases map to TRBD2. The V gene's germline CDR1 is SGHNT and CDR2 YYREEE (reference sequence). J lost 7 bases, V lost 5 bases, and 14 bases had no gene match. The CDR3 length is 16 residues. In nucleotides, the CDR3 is TGTGCCAGCAGTCCCCCCGGGACTAGGATGGAAAATGAGCAGTTCTTC. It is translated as CASSPPGTRMENEQFF.

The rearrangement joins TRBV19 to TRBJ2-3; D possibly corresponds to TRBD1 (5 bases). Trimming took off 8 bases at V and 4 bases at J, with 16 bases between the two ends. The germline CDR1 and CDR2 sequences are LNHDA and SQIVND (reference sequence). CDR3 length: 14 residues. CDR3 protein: CASSPTLGPDTQYF. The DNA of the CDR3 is TGTGCCAGTTCCCCTACGCTGGGGCCAGATACGCAGTATTTT.

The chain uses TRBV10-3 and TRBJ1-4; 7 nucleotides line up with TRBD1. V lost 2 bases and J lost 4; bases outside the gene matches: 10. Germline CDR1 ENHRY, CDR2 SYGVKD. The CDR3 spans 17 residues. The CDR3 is CAISEPVQGPINEKLFF. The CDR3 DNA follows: TGTGCCATCAGTGAGCCGGTACAGGGGCCGATTAATGAAAAACTGTTTTTT.

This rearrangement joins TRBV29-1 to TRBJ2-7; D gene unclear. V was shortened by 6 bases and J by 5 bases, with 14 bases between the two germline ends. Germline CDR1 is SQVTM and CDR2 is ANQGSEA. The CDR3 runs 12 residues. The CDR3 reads CSVWSQKDEQYF. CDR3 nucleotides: TGCAGCGTCTGGAGTCAGAAGGACGAGCAGTACTTC.

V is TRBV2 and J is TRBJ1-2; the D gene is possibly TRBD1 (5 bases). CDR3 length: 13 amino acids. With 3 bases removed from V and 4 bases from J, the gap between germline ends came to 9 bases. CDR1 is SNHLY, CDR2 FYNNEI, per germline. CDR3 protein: CASSDWGGYGYTF. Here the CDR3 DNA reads TGTGCCAGCAGTGACTGGGGGGGCTATGGCTACACCTTC.

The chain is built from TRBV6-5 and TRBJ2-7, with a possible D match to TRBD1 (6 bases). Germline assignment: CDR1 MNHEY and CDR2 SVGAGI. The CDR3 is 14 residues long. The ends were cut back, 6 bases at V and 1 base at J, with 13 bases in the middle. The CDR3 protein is CASREAGASYEQYF. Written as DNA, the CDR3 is TGTGCCAGCAGAGAAGCAGGGGCTTCCTACGAGCAGTACTTC.

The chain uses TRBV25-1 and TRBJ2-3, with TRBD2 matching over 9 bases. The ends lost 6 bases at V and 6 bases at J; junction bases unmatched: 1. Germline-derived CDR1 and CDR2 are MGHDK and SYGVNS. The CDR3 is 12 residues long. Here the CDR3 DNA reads TGTGCCAGCAGCGGGACTAGCGATACGCAGTATTTT. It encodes CASSGTSDTQYF.

CDR3 region: CATRTGTNTGELFF. Written as DNA, the CDR3 is TGTGCCACCCGGACAGGCACGAACACCGGGGAGCTGTTTTTT. V usage is TRBV6-4 and J usage is TRBJ2-2; 7 bases map to TRBD1. There are 14 residues in the CDR3. Germline trimming cut 10 bases from V and 0 bases from J; bases unmatched to any gene: 5. Germline lookup yields CDR1 MRHNA and CDR2 SNTAGT.